This T cell receptor beta chain originates from a study of siplizumab effects on memory and regulatory T cells. Only in-frame clones appear in the TCRdb table, and some are missing; sequencing was by immunoSEQ multiplex PCR. Of approximately 100,000 clones listed, about 93% are singletons. The V and J ends lost 4 bases and 2 bases respectively, with 15 bases between them. Germline CDR1 SGHTA, CDR2 FQGTGA. The CDR3 extends over 16 amino acids. This TCR was recovered from a human donor in good health. This chain joins TRBV7-3 and TRBJ2-1; the D gene is possibly TRBD2 (7 bases). Sequences were obtained from Tregs sorted from blood. The CDR3 loop is CASSSRGRETYNEQFF. Written as DNA, the CDR3 is TGTGCCAGCAGCTCTCGGGGGCGGGAGACCTACAATGAGCAGTTCTTC.